This T cell receptor (beta chain) was sequenced during a study of technical replicates of blood from a few donors. A note on this clone: An end of the junction differs from the germline gene, which may be a read error.

Method: immunoSEQ multiplex PCR; TCRdb's copy keeps in-frame clones and lacks some. The sample records about 88,000 clones, 85% to 95% being singletons. CDR1 and CDR2 (germline): SSHAT, FNYEAQ (reference sequence). CDR3 length equals 14 residues. This receptor was taken from a human donor in good health. The V gene is TRBV7-7, the J gene TRBJ2-5; 12 nucleotides match TRBD2. Material: T cells isolated from PBMCs. CDR3 sequence reads: CASSLTSGGETQYF. The CDR3 nucleotides are TGTGCTAGCAGCTTGACTAGCGGGGGTGAGACCCAGTACTTC. The variable domain in full, completed from reference TRBV7-7 and TRBJ2-5, reads GAGVSQSPRYKVTKRGQDVTLRCDPISSHATLYWYQQALGQGPEFLTYFNYEAQPDKSGLPSDRFSAERPEGSISTLTIQRTEQRDSAMYRCASSLTSGGETQYFGPGTRLLVL.